This record concerns one T cell receptor (beta chain) sequence. Its specificity is unknown. This sample stems from a study of cytomegalovirus exposure and HLA in healthy donors. The study ran its PCR with 60 Vbeta and 13 Jbeta primers. Here immunoSEQ multiplex PCR was the method, and the copy in TCRdb shows in-frame clones only, minus some. The table records some 95,000 clones, around 73% of them present only once. Overall study results and limits: Based on reports, TCR beta sequences accurately predicted HLA-A and HLA-B alleles for most subjects. In vitro confirmation showed a few CMV-associated chains to be CMV antigen specific. The authors later found most CMV-associated TCR beta chains appeared HLA-restricted. The Asian-associated ancestry cluster reportedly had fewer N-insertions than the roughly 720-donor mean in a later analysis.

CDR1 and CDR2 (germline): SGHNT, YENEEA. This CDR3 comprises 14 residues. The germline V and J ends were trimmed by 5 bases and 3 bases, with 14 bases remaining between them. This receptor was taken from a female donor in good health and CMV-seronegative. Sequencing was performed on PBMCs. The V call is TRBV11-3, the J call TRBJ2-7; D possibly corresponds to TRBD1 (6 bases). CDR3 protein: CASSPRQAFYEQYF. The CDR3 nucleotides are TGTGCCAGCAGCCCCCGACAGGCCTTCTACGAGCAGTACTTC.